Presented here are 9 T cell receptor beta chains from one specimen sequenced in a study of blood T cell repertoires in COVID-19. The data were produced by immunoSEQ multiplex PCR, yet TCRdb's version contains in-frame clones alone and is incomplete. The sample carries around 250,000 clones, around four fifths recorded once. Sequencing used peripheral blood. Receptors originate from a man aged 35 to 55 with active or convalescent COVID-19.

V gene TRBV20-1 combines with J gene TRBJ1-1; a weak D match, TRBD1 (5 bases). Trimming stripped 7 bases from V and 1 base from J, with 7 bases between. CDR3 length: 11 residues. Germline V CDR1 and CDR2: DFQATT, SNEGSKA (reference sequence). The CDR3 DNA reads TGCAGTGTCCAGGGGAACACTGAAGCTTTCTTT. Translation: CSVQGNTEAFF.

The V and J genes are TRBV11-3 and TRBJ2-1, with TRBD1 matching over 7 bases. The CDR3 sequence is 14 residues long. Germline V CDR1 and CDR2: SGHNT, YENEEA. The junction had 5 bases not matched to a gene; V was cut back by 4 bases and J by 5 bases. The CDR3 DNA sequence: TGTGCCAGCAGCTCCGGACAGGCGGACAATGAGCAGTTCTTC. Residues: CASSSGQADNEQFF.

The chain joins TRBV13 to TRBJ2-7, with TRBD2 identical over 10 bases. The CDR3 is 14 residues long. After removal of 5 bases from V and 4 bases from J, the junction contained 5 bases not matched to a gene. The germline CDR1 and CDR2 sequences are PRHDT and FYEKMQ (reference sequence). CDR3 amino acids: CASSPRTSGYEQYF. CDR3 nucleotide sequence: TGTGCCAGCAGCCCGAGGACTAGCGGTTACGAGCAGTACTTC.

The rearrangement joins TRBV24-1 to TRBJ2-5; a weak D match, TRBD1 (5 bases). Germline V gene sequence: CDR1 KGHDR, CDR2 SFDVKD. Trimming cost V 5 bases and J 0 bases, with 12 bases left between them. This CDR3 contains 15 residues. The CDR3 loop reads CATSVGGQNQETQYF. As DNA, the CDR3 is TGTGCCACCAGTGTGGGCGGACAAAACCAAGAGACCCAGTACTTC.

The chain joins TRBV21-1 to TRBJ2-2; the table assigns TRBD2, which was not confirmed against the DNA. TRBV21-1 is classified as a pseudogene. The CDR3 has 19 amino acids. CDR3 nucleotides: TGTGCCAGCAGCAAAAGGCAGAATGAAGGCCGGGGGACTCTTCCGGAGCTGTTTTTT. Translation gives CASSKRQNEGRGTLPELFF.

The J gene is TRBJ1-1, the V gene TRBV6-1; D gene unclear. The CDR3 has 13 amino acids. Germline V gene sequence: CDR1 MNHNS, CDR2 SASEGT. Trimming took off 2 bases at V and 5 bases at J, with 9 bases between the two ends. The CDR3 region has the DNA TGTGCCAGCAGTGAATGGCGGCAGACTGAAGCTTTCTTT. This gives the protein CASSEWRQTEAFF.

The rearrangement uses TRBV7-2 and TRBJ2-1; D gene ambiguous. Trimming took 1 base from V and 4 from J, leaving 8 bases between them. Germline values: CDR1 SGHTA, CDR2 FQGNSA. The CDR3 contains 14 residues. As DNA, the CDR3 is TGTGCCAGCAGCTTAGATGGGCGATACAATGAGCAGTTCTTC. It yields the protein CASSLDGRYNEQFF.

The V and J genes are TRBV6-6 and TRBJ2-7, with 7 bases fitting TRBD2. The V and J ends lost 5 bases and 0 bases, in that order; junction bases with no gene match: 4. Per germline, CDR1 MNHNY and CDR2 SVGAGI (reference sequence). The CDR3 runs to 14 residues. Written as DNA, the CDR3 is TGTGCCAGCAGTCCTCCTAGCGGCTCCTACGAGCAGTACTTC. This translates into CASSPPSGSYEQYF.

This chain connects TRBV5-4 to TRBJ2-1; 8 positions match TRBD2. This CDR3 comprises 15 residues. Trimming removed 2 bases from V and 7 bases from J; junction bases left unmatched: 8. CDR1 and CDR2 from the germline V gene are SGHNT and YYREEE (reference sequence). The CDR3 DNA reads as TGTGCCAGCAGCTTAGGAGCGGGAGAGAGGAATGAGCAGTTCTTC. Amino acids: CASSLGAGERNEQFF.